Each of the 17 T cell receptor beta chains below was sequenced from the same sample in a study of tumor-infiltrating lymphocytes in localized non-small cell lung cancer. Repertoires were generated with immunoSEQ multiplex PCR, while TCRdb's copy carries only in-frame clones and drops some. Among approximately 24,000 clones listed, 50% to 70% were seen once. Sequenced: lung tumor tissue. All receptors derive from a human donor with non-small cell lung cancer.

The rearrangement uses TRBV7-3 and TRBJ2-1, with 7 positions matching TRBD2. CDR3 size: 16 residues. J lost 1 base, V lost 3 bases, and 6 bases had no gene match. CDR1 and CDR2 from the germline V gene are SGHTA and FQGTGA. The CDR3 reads CASSLRLAASYNEQFF. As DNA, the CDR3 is TGTGCCAGCAGCTTGAGGCTAGCGGCGTCCTACAATGAGCAGTTCTTC.

This chain's CDR3 is CASSPIPLTSGSVSGANVLTF. The CDR3 region has the DNA TGTGCCAGCAGCCCCATCCCCCTGACTAGCGGGAGTGTCTCTGGGGCCAACGTCCTGACTTTC. This chain uses TRBV9 with TRBJ2-6; TRBD2 agrees at 12 bases. This CDR3 spans 21 amino acids. Germline V CDR1 and CDR2: SGDLS, YYNGEE. Trimming at V came to 4 bases and at J to 0 bases, leaving 14 bases not matched to a gene.

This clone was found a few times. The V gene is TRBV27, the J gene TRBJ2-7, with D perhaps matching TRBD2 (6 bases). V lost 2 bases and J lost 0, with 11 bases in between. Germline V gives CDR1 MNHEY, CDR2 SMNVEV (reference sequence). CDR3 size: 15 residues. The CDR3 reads CASSLALASSYEQYF. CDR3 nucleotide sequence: TGTGCCAGCAGTTTAGCTCTAGCGAGCTCCTACGAGCAGTACTTC.

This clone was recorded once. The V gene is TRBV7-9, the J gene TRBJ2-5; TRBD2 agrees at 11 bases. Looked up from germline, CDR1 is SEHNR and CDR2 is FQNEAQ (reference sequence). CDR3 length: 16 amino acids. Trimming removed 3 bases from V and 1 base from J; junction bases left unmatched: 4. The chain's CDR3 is CASSFGLAGGQETQYF. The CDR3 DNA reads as TGTGCCAGCAGCTTCGGGCTAGCGGGAGGCCAAGAGACCCAGTACTTC.

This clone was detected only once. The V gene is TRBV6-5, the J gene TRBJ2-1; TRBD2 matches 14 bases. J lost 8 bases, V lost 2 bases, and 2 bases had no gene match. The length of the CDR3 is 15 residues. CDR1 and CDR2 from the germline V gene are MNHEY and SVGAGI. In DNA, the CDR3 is TGTGCCAGCAGTTACGGGACTAGCGGGAGCGATGAGCAGTTCTTC. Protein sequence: CASSYGTSGSDEQFF.

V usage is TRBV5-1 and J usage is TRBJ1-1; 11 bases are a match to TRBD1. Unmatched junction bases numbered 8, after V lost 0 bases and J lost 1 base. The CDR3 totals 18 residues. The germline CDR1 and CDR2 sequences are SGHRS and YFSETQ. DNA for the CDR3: TGCGCCAGCAGCTTGGGGCCGCGGACAGGGGGCGGGAACACTGAAGCTTTCTTT. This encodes CASSLGPRTGGGNTEAFF.

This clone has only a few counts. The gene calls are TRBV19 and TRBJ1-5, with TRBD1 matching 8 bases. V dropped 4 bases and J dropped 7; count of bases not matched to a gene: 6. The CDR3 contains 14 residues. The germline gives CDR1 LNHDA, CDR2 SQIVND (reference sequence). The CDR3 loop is CASSTGHRGQPQHF. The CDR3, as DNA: TGTGCCAGTAGTACGGGACACAGGGGGCAGCCCCAGCATTTT.

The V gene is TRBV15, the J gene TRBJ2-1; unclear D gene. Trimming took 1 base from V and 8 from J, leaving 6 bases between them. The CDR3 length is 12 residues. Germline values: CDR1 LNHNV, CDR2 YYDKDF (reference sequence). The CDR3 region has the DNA TGTGCCACCAGCAGAGGGATCTATGAGCAGTTCTTC. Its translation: CATSRGIYEQFF.

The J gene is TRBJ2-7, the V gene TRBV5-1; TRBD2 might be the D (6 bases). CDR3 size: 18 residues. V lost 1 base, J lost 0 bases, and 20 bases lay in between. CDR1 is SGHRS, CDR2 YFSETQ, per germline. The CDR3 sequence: CASSLQWGVGPSSYEQYF. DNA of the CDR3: TGCGCCAGCAGCTTGCAATGGGGGGTAGGGCCAAGCTCCTACGAGCAGTACTTC.

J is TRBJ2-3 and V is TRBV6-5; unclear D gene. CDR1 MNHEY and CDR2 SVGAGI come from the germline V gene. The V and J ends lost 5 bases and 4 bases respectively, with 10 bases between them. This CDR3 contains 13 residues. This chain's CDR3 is CASSLGEADTQYF. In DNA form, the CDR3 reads TGTGCCAGCAGTCTCGGAGAGGCAGATACGCAGTATTTT.

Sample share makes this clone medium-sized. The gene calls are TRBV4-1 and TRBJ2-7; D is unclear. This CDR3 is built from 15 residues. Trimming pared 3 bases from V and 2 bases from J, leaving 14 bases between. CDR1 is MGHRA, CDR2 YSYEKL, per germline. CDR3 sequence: CASSQGYSEAYEQYF. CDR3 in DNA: TGCGCCAGCAGCCAGGGCTATTCGGAAGCCTACGAGCAGTACTTC.

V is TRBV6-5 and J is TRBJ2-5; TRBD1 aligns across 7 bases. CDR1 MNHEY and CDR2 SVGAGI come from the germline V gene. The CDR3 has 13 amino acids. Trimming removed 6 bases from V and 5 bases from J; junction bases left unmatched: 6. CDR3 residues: CASSRDRRETQYF. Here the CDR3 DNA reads TGTGCCAGCAGCCGGGACAGAAGGGAGACCCAGTACTTC.

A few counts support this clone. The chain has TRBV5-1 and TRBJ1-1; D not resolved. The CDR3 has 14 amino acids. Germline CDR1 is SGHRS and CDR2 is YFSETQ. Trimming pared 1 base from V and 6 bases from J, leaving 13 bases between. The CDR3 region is CASSLWESRAEAFF. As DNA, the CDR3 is TGCGCCAGCAGCTTGTGGGAGAGTCGGGCTGAAGCTTTCTTT. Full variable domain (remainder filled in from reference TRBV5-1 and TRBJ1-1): KAGVTQTPRYLIKTRGQQVTLSCSPISGHRSVSWYQQTPGQGLQFLFEYFSETQRNKGNFPGRFSGRQFSNSRSEMNVSTLELGDSALYLCASSLWESRAEAFFGQGTRLTVV.

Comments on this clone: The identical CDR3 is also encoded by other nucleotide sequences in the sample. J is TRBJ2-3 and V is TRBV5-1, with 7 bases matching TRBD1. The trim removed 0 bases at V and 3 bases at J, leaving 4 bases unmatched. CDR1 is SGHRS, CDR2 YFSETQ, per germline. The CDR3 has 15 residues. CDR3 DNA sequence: TGCGCCAGCAGCTTGGGTGTCAGGGGGACAGATACGCAGTATTTT. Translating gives CASSLGVRGTDTQYF.

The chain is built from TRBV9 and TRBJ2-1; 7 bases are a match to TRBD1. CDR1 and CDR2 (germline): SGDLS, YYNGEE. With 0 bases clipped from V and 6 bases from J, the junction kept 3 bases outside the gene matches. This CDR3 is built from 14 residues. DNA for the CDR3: TGTGCCAGCAGCGTAGGCCCAGGGGGCAATGAGCAGTTCTTC. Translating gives CASSVGPGGNEQFF.

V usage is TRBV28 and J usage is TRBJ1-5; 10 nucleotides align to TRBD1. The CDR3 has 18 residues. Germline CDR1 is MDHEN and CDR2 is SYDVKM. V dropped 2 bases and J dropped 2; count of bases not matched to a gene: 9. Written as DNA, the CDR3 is TGTGCCAGCAGTTTACCTCCCGGGACAGGGGATCGCAATCAGCCCCAGCATTTT. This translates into CASSLPPGTGDRNQPQHF.

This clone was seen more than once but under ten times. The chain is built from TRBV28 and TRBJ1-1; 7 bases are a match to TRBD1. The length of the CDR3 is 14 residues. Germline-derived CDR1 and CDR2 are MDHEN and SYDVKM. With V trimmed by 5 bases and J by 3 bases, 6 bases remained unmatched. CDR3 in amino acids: CASSLTGADTEAFF. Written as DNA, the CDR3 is TGTGCCAGCAGTCTTACAGGGGCCGACACTGAAGCTTTCTTT.